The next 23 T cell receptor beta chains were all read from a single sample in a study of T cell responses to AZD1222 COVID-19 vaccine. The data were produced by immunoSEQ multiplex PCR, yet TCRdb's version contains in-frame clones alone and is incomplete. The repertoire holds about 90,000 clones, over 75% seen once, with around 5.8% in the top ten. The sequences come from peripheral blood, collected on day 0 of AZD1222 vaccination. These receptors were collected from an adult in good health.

CDR3 amino acids: CASSGGETQYF. The CDR3 region has the DNA TGCGCCAGCAGCGGGGGGGAGACCCAGTACTTC. This chain joins TRBV10-2 and TRBJ2-5, with 7 bases matching TRBD2. CDR3 length: 11 amino acids. V shed 6 bases and J 5 bases; nucleotides not matched to a gene: 0. CDR1 is WSHSY and CDR2 is SAAADI in the germline V gene.

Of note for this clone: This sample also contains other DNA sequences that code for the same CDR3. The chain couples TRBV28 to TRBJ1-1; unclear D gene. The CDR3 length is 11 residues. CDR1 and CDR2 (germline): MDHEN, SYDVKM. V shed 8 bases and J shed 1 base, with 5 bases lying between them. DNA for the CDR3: TGTGCCAGCTCGGGGAACACTGAAGCTTTCTTT. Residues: CASSGNTEAFF.

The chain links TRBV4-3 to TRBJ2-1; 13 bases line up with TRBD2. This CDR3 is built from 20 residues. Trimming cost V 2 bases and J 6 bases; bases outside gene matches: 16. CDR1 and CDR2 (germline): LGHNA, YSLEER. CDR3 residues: CASSQYRLAGGPPLSNEQFF. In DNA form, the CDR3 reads TGCGCCAGCAGCCAATACAGACTAGCGGGAGGCCCTCCTTTGAGCAATGAGCAGTTCTTC.

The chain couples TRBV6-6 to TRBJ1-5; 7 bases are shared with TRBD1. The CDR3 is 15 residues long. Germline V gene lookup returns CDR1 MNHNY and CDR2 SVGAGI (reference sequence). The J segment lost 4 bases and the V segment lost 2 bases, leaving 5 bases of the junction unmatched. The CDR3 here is CASSYESGGNQPQHF. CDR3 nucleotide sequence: TGTGCCAGCAGTTACGAGTCAGGGGGTAATCAGCCCCAGCATTTT.

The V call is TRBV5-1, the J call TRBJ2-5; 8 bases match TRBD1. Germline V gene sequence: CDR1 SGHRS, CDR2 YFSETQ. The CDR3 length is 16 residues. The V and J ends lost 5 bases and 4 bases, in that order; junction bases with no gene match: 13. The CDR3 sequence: CASRQGTGGKRETQYF. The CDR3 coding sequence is TGCGCCAGCAGACAAGGGACAGGTGGTAAACGAGAGACCCAGTACTTC.

Here the CDR3 DNA reads TGTGCCAGCAGCTTAGATGTGGGGCTTGGCTACACCTTC. Its translation is CASSLDVGLGYTF. The chain combines TRBV13 with TRBJ1-2, with a tentative D call TRBD1 (5 bases). Deletions cut 1 base from V and 7 bases from J, with 10 bases between. This CDR3 has 13 residues. Per the germline V gene, CDR1 is PRHDT and CDR2 is FYEKMQ (reference sequence).

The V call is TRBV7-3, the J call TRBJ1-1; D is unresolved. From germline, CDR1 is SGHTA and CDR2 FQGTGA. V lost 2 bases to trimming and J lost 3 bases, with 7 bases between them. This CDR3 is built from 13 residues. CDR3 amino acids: CASSLDPDTEAFF. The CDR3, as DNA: TGTGCCAGCAGCTTAGATCCGGACACTGAAGCTTTCTTT. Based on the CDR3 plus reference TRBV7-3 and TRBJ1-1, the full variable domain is GAGVSQTPSNKVTEKGKYVELRCDPISGHTALYWYRQSLGQGPEFLIYFQGTGAADDSGLPNDRFFAVRPEGSVSTLKIQRTERGDSAVYLCASSLDPDTEAFFGQGTRLTVV.

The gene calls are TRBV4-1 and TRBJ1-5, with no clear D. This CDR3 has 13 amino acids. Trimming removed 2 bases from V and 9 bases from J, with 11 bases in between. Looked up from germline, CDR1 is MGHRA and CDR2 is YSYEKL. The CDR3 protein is CASSQLEESPQHF. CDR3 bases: TGCGCCAGCAGCCAACTAGAGGAGTCGCCCCAGCATTTT.

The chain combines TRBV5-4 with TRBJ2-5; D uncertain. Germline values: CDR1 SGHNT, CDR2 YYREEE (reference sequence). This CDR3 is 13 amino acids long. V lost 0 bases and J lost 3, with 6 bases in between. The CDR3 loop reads CASSLARKETQYF. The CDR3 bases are TGTGCCAGCAGCTTGGCCAGGAAAGAGACCCAGTACTTC.

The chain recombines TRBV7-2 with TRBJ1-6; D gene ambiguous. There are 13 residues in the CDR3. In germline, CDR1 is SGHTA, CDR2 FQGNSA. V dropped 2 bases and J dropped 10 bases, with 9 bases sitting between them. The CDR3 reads CASSLIADSPLHF. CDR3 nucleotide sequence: TGTGCCAGCAGCTTAATTGCTGACTCACCCCTCCACTTT.

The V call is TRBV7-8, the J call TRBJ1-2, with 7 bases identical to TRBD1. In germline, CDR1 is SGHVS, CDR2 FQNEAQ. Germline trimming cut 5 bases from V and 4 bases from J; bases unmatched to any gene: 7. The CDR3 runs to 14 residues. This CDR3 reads CASSLHRGSYGYTF. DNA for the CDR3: TGTGCCAGCAGCCTCCACAGGGGATCCTATGGCTACACCTTC.

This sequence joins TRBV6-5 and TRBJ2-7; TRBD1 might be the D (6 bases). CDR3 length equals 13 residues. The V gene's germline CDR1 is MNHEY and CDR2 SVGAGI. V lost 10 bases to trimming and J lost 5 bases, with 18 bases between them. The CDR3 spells CATPKGGVDEQYF. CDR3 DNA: TGTGCCACTCCTAAAGGGGGTGTCGACGAGCAGTACTTC.

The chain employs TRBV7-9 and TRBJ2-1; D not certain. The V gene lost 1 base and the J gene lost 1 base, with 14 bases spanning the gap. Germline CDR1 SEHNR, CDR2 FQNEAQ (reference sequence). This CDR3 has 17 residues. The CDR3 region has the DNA TGTGCCAGCAGCTTAGGGATGGGTTCTGGGTCCTACAATGAGCAGTTCTTC. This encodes CASSLGMGSGSYNEQFF.

The chain's CDR3 is CASSLRDSRYGYTF. The CDR3 DNA is TGTGCCAGCAGTTTACGGGACAGCCGCTATGGCTACACCTTC. The chain joins TRBV28 to TRBJ1-2, with 7 positions matching TRBD1. CDR1 and CDR2 from the germline V gene are MDHEN and SYDVKM. Unmatched junction bases numbered 4, after V lost 2 bases and J lost 4 bases. The length of the CDR3 is 14 residues.

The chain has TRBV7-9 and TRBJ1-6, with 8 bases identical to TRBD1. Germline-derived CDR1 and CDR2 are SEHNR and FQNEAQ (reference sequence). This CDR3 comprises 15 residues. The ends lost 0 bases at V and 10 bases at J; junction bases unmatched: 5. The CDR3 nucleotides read TGTGCCAGCAGCTTAGCGCAGACAGGGGACTCACCCCTCCACTTT. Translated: CASSLAQTGDSPLHF. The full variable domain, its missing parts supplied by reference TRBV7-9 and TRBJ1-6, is DTGVSQNPRHKITKRGQNVTFRCDPISEHNRLYWYRQTLGQGPEFLTYFQNEAQLEKSRLLSDRFSAERPKGSFSTLEIQRTEQGDSAMYLCASSLAQTGDSPLHFGNGTRLTVT.

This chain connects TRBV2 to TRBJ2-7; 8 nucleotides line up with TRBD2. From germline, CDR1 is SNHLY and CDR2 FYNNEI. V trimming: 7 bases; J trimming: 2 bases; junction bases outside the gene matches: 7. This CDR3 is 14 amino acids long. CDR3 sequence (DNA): TGTGCCAGCACTCCGGGACTAGGGACCTACGAGCAGTACTTC. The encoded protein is CASTPGLGTYEQYF. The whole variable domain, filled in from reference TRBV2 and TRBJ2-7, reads EPEVTQTPSHQVTQMGQEVILRCVPISNHLYFYWYRQILGQKVEFLVSFYNNEISEKSEIFDDQFSVERPDGSNFTLKIRSTKLEDSAMYFCASTPGLGTYEQYFGPGTRLTVT.

CDR3 DNA: TGTGCCAGCAGCCTCGATGGCACAGATACGCAGTATTTT. As protein: CASSLDGTDTQYF. V and J are TRBV7-2 and TRBJ2-3; D ambiguous. The CDR3 runs 13 residues. Germline CDR1 is SGHTA and CDR2 is FQGNSA. Trimming took 5 bases from V and 1 from J, leaving 7 bases between them. The full variable domain, in which reference TRBV7-2 and TRBJ2-3 provide the parts outside the CDR3, is GAGVSQSPSNKVTEKGKDVELRCDPISGHTALYWYRQSLGQGLEFLIYFQGNSAPDKSGLPSDRFSAERTGGSVSTLTIQRTQQEDSAVYLCASSLDGTDTQYFGPGTRLTVL.

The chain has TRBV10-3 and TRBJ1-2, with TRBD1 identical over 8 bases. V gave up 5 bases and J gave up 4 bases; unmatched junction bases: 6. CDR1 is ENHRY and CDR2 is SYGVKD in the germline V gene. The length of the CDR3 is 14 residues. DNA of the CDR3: TGTGCCATCAGTCGACAGGGGATGTCCTATGGCTACACCTTC. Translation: CAISRQGMSYGYTF.

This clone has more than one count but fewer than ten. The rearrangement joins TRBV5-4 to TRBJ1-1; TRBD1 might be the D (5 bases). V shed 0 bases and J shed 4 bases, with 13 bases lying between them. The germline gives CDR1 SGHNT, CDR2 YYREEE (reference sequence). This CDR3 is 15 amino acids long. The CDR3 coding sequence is TGTGCCAGCAGCTTGGCCATAGGGGTTGGCACTGAAGCTTTCTTT. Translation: CASSLAIGVGTEAFF.

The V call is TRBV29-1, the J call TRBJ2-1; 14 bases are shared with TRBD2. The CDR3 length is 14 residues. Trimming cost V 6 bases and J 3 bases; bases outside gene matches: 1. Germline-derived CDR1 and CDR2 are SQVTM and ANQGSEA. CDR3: CSVGLAGGYNEQFF. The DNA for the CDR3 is TGCAGCGTAGGACTAGCGGGAGGCTACAATGAGCAGTTCTTC.

This CDR3 reads CASTSLGQGQGQETQYF. The CDR3 DNA is TGCGCCAGCACTTCTCTGGGACAGGGGCAAGGCCAAGAGACCCAGTACTTC. V and J are TRBV5-1 and TRBJ2-5, with 10 bases that match TRBD1. In germline, CDR1 is SGHRS, CDR2 YFSETQ. The CDR3 runs 17 residues. Unmatched junction bases numbered 12, after V lost 6 bases and J lost 1 base.

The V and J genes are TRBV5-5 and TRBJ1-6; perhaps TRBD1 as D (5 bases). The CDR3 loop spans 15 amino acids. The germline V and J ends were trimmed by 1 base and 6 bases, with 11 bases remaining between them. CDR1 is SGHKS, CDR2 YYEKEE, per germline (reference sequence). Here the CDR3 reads CASSLWAGTNSPLHF. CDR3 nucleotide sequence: TGTGCCAGCAGCTTGTGGGCAGGGACTAATTCACCCCTCCACTTT.

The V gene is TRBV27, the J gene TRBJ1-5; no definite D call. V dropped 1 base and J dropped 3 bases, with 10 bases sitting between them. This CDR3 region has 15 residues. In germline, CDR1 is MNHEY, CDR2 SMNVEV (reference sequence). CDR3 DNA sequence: TGTGCCAGCAGTTTATACTGGGGATCCAATCAGCCCCAGCATTTT. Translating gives CASSLYWGSNQPQHF.